This T cell receptor beta chain originates from a study of cytomegalovirus exposure and HLA in healthy donors. General study results and limits: In an earlier analysis, productive rearrangement rates for most beta V segments clustered near 87% or 30%. The study dropped some indistinguishable V segments, TRBV6-2 and TRBV6-3 among them.

CDR3 length equals 16 residues. With 6 bases clipped from V and 2 bases from J, the junction kept 9 bases outside the gene matches. CDR1 is SGHTS and CDR2 is YDEGEE in the germline V gene. This clone was observed a single time. The antigen is not known. Both 60 Vbeta primers and 13 Jbeta primers went into the PCR. Measured with immunoSEQ multiplex PCR; TCRdb has only the in-frame clones, and not every one. The sample records 100,000 to 150,000 clones, about three quarters being singletons. This receptor was taken from a young woman in good health and CMV-seronegative. Sequencing was done on a sample of PBMCs. The rearrangement links TRBV5-8 to TRBJ1-4, with TRBD1 matching over 8 bases. The CDR3 nucleotides read TGTGCCAGCAACCTAAACAGGGGGATCACTAATGAAAAACTGTTTTTT. The encoded protein is CASNLNRGITNEKLFF.